One T cell receptor beta chain is described in this entry. The antigen remains undetermined. Trimming cost V 5 bases and J 0 bases, with 13 bases left between them. CDR1 and CDR2 from the germline V gene are SGHTA and FQGNSA. The CDR3 covers 15 residues. The data were produced by immunoSEQ multiplex PCR, yet TCRdb's version contains in-frame clones alone and is incomplete. The sample lists 45,000 to 55,000 clones, 83% occurring once. The data were taken from a study of OX40 agonist ivuxolimab in advanced cancers. Study as a whole: An agonistic anti-OX40 (CD134) antibody, ivuxolimab, was used to treat the patients. Cohort: about 80% men, mean age 60, aged about 23 to 80.

Study conclusions and caveats: In the 0.1 to 3.0 mg/kg range, CD4+ and CD8+ blood T cells had expanded clonally by week 6. The antigens recognized by the expanded peripheral T cells, that is their antigen specificity, were not determined.

This TCR came from an adult with an advanced solid tumor such as melanoma, head and neck, liver or kidney cancer. The chain employs TRBV7-2 and TRBJ1-1, with a possible D match to TRBD1 (5 bases). Sequenced here: CD4+ or CD8+ T cells sorted from blood, sampled in a trial of the OX40 agonist ivuxolimab. CDR3 nucleotides: TGTGCCAGCAGCCGCGAGGGACGGATGAACACTGAAGCTTTCTTT. It translates to CASSREGRMNTEAFF.